This T cell receptor (beta chain) was identified in a study of blood T cell repertoires in COVID-19. Study overall: Sites in the United States, Italy and Spain provided acute and convalescent COVID-19 samples. PBMCs, B-cell-depleted T cells, or T cells provided the cDNA or gDNA that made up the material.

During active infection, Seattle patients enrolled and were then monitored through disease. Sequenced by immunoSEQ multiplex PCR; TCRdb stores in-frame clones only, minus some. Of about 250,000 clones in the sample, about 83% were seen once. The V segment lost 5 bases and the J segment 8 bases; nucleotides outside the gene matches: 5. This CDR3 spans 13 amino acids. Germline lookup yields CDR1 SGHAT and CDR2 FQDESV (reference sequence). This TCR derives from an elderly woman with COVID-19, enrolled during active disease. Sequenced input: peripheral blood. V usage is TRBV11-1 and J usage is TRBJ1-4; 7 bases line up with TRBD1. CDR3 loop: CASSRSQGEKLFF. The CDR3 DNA sequence: TGTGCCAGCAGCCGATCACAGGGGGAAAAACTGTTTTTT.